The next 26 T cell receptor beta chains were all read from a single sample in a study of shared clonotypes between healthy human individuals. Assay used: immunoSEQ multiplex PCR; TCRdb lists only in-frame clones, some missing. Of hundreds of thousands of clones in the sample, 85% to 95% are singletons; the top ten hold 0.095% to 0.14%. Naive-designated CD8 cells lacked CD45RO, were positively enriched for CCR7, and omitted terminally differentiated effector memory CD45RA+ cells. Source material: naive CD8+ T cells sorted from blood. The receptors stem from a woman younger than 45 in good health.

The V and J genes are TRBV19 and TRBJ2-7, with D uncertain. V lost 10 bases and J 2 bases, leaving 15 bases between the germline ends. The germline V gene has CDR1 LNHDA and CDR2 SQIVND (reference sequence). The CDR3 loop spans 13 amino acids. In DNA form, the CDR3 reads TGTGCCACCGGCACGGAAGGAGCCTACGAGCAGTACTTC. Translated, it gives CATGTEGAYEQYF. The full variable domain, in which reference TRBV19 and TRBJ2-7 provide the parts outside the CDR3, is DGGITQSPKYLFRKEGQNVTLSCEQNLNHDAMYWYRQDPGQGLRLIYYSQIVNDFQKGDIAEGYSVSREKKESFPLTVTSAQKNPTAFYLCATGTEGAYEQYFGPGTRLTVT.

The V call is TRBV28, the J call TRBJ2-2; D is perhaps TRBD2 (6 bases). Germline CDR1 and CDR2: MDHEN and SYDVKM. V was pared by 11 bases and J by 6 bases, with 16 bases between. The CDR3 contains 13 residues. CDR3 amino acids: CAVSFGSSGELFF. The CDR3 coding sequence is TGTGCCGTCTCCTTCGGGAGCTCCGGGGAGCTGTTTTTT.

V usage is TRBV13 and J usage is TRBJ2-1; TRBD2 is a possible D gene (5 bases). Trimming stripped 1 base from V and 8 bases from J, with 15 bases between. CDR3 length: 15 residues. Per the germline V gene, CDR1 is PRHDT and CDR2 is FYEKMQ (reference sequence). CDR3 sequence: CASSLEAGLRDEQFF. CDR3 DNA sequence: TGTGCCAGCAGCTTAGAGGCCGGACTGCGGGATGAGCAGTTCTTC.

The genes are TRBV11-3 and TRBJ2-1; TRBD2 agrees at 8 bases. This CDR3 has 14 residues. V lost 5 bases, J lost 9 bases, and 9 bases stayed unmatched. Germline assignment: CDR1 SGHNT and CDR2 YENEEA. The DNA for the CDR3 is TGTGCCAGCAGCCCTGGCACTAGCGGCACTGAGCAGTTCTTC. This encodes CASSPGTSGTEQFF.

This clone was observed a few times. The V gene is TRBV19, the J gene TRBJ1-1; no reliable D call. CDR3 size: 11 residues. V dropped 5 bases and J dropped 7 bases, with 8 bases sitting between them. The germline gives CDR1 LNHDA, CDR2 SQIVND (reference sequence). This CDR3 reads CASSSHFEAFF. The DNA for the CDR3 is TGTGCCAGTAGTTCCCACTTTGAAGCTTTCTTT.

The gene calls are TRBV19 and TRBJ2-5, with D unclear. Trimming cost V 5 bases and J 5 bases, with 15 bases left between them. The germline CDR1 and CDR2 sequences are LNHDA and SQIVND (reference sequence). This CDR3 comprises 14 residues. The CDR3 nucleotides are TGTGCCAGTAGTCCCCACTTGGGAAAGGAGACCCAGTACTTC. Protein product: CASSPHLGKETQYF.

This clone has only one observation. The CDR3 region is CASSLPQASVTYEQYF. As DNA, the CDR3 is TGTGCCAGCAGTTTACCCCAGGCTAGCGTTACCTACGAGCAGTACTTC. The V gene is TRBV28, the J gene TRBJ2-5; possible D gene TRBD2, 6 bases. The J call may be in error: the DNA end matches TRBJ2-7 better. The germline gives CDR1 MDHEN, CDR2 SYDVKM. This CDR3 contains 16 residues.

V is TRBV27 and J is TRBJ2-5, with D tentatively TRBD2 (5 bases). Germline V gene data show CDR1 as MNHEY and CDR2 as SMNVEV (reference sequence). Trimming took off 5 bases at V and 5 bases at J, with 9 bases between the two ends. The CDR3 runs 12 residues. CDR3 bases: TGTGCCAGCAGTGACTACTCGGAGACCCAGTACTTC. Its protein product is CASSDYSETQYF.

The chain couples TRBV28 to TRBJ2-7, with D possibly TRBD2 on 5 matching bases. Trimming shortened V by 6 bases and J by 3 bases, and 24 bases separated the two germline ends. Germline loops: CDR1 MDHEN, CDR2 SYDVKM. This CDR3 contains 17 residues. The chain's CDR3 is CASSAPEPAGPFYEQYF. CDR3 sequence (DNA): TGTGCCAGCAGCGCCCCTGAACCTGCGGGCCCATTCTACGAGCAGTACTTC.

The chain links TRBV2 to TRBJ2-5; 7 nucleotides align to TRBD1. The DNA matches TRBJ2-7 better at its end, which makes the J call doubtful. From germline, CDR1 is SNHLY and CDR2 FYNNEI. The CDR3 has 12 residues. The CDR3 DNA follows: TGTGCCATGGGACAGAGCTCCTACGAGCAGTACTTC. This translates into CAMGQSSYEQYF.

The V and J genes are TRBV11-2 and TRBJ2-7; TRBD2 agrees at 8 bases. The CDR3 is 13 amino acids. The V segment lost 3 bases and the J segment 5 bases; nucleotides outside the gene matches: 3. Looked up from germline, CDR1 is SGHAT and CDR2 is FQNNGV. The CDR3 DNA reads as TGTGCCAGCAGCTTCGGCGGGAGGAACGAGCAGTACTTC. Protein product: CASSFGGRNEQYF. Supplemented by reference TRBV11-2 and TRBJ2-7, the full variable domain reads EAGVAQSPRYKIIEKRQSVAFWCNPISGHATLYWYQQILGQGPKLLIQFQNNGVVDDSQLPKDRFSAERLKGVDSTLKIQPAKLEDSAVYLCASSFGGRNEQYFGPGTRLTVT.

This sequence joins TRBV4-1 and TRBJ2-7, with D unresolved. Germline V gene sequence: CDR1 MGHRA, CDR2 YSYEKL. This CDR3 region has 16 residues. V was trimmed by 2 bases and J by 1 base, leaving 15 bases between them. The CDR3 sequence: CASSQRFMDLSYEQYF. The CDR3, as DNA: TGCGCCAGCAGCCAACGTTTCATGGACCTTTCCTACGAGCAGTACTTC.

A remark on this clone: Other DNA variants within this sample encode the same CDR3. Here the CDR3 DNA reads TGTGCCAGCAGTCCTGGCTATGGCTACACCTTC. It codes for CASSPGYGYTF. This sequence joins TRBV27 and TRBJ1-2, with unresolved D. Germline V gene data show CDR1 as MNHEY and CDR2 as SMNVEV (reference sequence). This CDR3 is built from 11 residues. V was pared by 5 bases and J by 4 bases, with 5 bases between.

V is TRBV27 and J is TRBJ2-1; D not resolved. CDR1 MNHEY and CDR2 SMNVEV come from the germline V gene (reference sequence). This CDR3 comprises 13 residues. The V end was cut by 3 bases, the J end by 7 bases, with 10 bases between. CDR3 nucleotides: TGTGCCAGCAGTTTCCCCATGGGGAATGAGCAGTTCTTC. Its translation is CASSFPMGNEQFF.

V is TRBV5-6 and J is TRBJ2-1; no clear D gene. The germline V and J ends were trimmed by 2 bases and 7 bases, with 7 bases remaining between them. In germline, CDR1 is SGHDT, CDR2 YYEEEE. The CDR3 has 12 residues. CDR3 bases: TGTGCCAGCAGCTTAACCGTGAATGAGCAGTTCTTC. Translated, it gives CASSLTVNEQFF.

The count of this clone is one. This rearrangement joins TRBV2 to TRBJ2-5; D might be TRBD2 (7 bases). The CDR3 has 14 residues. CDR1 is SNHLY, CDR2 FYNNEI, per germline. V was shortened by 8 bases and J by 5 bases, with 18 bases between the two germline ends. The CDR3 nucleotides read TGTGCCAGCGGGACTACAGGGTTGGCGGAGACCCAGTACTTC. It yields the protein CASGTTGLAETQYF. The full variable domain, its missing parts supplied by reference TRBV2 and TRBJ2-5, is EPEVTQTPSHQVTQMGQEVILRCVPISNHLYFYWYRQILGQKVEFLVSFYNNEISEKSEIFDDQFSVERPDGSNFTLKIRSTKLEDSAMYFCASGTTGLAETQYFGPGTRLLVL.

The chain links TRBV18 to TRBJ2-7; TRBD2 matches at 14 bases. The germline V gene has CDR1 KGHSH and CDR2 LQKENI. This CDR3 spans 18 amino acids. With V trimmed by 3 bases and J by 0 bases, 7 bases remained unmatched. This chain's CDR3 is CASSPGTSGSPSSYEQYF. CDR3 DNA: TGTGCCAGCTCACCCGGGACTAGCGGGAGCCCCAGCTCCTACGAGCAGTACTTC.

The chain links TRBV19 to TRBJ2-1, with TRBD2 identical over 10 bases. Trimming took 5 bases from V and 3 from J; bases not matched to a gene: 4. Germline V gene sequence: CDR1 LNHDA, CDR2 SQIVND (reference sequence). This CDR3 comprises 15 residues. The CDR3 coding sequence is TGTGCCAGTAGTTTAGCGGGAGGAGGCTACAATGAGCAGTTCTTC. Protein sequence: CASSLAGGGYNEQFF.

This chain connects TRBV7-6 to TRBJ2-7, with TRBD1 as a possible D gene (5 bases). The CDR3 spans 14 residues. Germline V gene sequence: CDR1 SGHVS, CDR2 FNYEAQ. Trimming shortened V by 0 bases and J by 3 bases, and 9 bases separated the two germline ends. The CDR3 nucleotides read TGTGCCAGCAGCTTAGCGATAGGGGACTACGAGCAGTACTTC. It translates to CASSLAIGDYEQYF.

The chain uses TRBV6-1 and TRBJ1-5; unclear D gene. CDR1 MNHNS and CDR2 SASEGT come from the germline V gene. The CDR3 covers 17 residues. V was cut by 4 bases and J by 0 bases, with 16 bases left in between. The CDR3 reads CASSGSWTPPSNQPQHF. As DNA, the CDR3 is TGTGCCAGCAGTGGCAGCTGGACTCCCCCTAGCAATCAGCCCCAGCATTTT.

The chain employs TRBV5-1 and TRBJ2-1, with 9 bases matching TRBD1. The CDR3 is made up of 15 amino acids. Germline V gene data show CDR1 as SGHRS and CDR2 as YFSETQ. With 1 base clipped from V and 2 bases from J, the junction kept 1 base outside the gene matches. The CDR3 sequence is CASSLRQGAYNEQFF. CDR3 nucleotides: TGCGCCAGCAGCTTGCGACAGGGGGCCTACAATGAGCAGTTCTTC.

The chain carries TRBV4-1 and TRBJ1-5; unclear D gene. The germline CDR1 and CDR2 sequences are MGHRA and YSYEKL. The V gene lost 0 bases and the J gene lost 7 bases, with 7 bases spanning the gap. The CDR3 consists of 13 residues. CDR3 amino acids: CASSQDWEQPQHF. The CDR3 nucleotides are TGCGCCAGCAGCCAAGATTGGGAACAGCCCCAGCATTTT.

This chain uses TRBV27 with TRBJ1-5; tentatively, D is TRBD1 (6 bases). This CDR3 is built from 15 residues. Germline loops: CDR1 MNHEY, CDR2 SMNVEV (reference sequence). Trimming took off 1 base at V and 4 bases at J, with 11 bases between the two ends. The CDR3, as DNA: TGTGCCAGCAGTTTATTACAGGGCGGGAATCAGCCCCAGCATTTT. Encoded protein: CASSLLQGGNQPQHF.

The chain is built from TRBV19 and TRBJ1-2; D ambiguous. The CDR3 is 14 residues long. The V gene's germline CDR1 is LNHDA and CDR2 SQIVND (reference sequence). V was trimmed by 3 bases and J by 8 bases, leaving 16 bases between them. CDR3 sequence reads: CASSIGFGVEGYTF. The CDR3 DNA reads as TGTGCCAGTAGTATCGGTTTCGGGGTAGAGGGCTACACCTTC. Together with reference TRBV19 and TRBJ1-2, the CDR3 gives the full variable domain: DGGITQSPKYLFRKEGQNVTLSCEQNLNHDAMYWYRQDPGQGLRLIYYSQIVNDFQKGDIAEGYSVSREKKESFPLTVTSAQKNPTAFYLCASSIGFGVEGYTFGSGTRLTVV.

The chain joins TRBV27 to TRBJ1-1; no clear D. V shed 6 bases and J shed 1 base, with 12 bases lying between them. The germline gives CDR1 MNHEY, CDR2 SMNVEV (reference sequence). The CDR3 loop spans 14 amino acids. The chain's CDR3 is CASRLVGGNTEAFF. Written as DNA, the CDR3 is TGTGCCAGCAGATTGGTGGGAGGGAACACTGAAGCTTTCTTT.

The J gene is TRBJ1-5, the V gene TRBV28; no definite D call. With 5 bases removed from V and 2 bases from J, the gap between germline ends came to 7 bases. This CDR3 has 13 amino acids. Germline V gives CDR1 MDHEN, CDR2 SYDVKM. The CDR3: CASSAFGNQPQHF. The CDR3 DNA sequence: TGTGCCAGCAGTGCGTTCGGCAATCAGCCCCAGCATTTT.